These T cell receptor beta chains were read from a single sample in a study of identical twins. TCRdb reprocessed the 5' RACE reads with MiXCR, giving one entry per CDR3 protein. The sample shows fewer than 900,000 distinct CDR3 sequences, about 20% of them seen only once. These same data were also listed under a study on T cells expressing NK-cell markers.

The sample taken for sequencing was PBMCs. These receptors originate from a woman aged 18-29 years in good health. Both conserved end residues are part of each CDR3. Fields, in order: D gene, clone size, J gene, V gene, CDR3 DNA, CDR3 protein. D genes are given only for firm matches. A clone size is listed for some rows: how often the clone was seen (once, few, many), or a class if it is expanded.

NA few TRBJ2-7 TRBV20-1 TGCAGTGCTAGAAGTGAAGGCGGGCCTACTCACGAGCAGTACTTC CSARSEGGPTHEQYF
NA NA TRBJ2-1 TRBV25-1 TGTGCCAGCAGTGCTGTTTCCCCTGAGCAGTTCTTC CASSAVSPEQFF
TRBD1 many TRBJ1-5 TRBV28 TGTGCCAGCAGGGGAACAGGGGTGGGAAATCAGCCCCAGCATTTT CASRGTGVGNQPQHF
NA few TRBJ2-7 TRBV25-1 TGTGCCAGCAGTGAATACGGGAGATACGAGCAGTACTTC CASSEYGRYEQYF
NA NA TRBJ2-5 TRBV5-1 TGCGCCAGCAGAAGGGGAGAGGGCCAAGAGACCCAGTACTTC CASRRGEGQETQYF
TRBD2 many TRBJ2-4 TRBV12-3/TRBV12-4 TGTGCCAGTCGTGGGGGGGGACGGGGCAAAAACATTCAGTACTTC CASRGGGRGKNIQYF
NA many TRBJ1-5 TRBV12-3/TRBV12-4 TGTGCCAGCAGTTTATCTTCGGGGCCCCAGCATTTT CASSLSSGPQHF
NA NA TRBJ1-2 TRBV20-1 TGCAGTGCACCAATGAACTATGGCTACACCTTC CSAPMNYGYTF
NA NA TRBJ2-3 TRBV5-1 TGCGCCAGCAGTTCAGAGACTAGCACAGATACGCAGTATTTT CASSSETSTDTQYF
TRBD2 many TRBJ2-5 TRBV12-3/TRBV12-4 TGTGCCAGCAGCCTGACTAGCGGGGGGGAGACCCAGTACTTC CASSLTSGGETQYF
NA NA TRBJ2-1 TRBV12-3/TRBV12-4 TGTGCCAGCACCTATGGACAGCCCAGCTCCTACAATGAGCAGTTCTTC CASTYGQPSSYNEQFF
NA NA TRBJ2-7 TRBV25-1 TGTGCCAGCAGTGGATTAGCGACTGGGTCCTACGAGCAGTACTTC CASSGLATGSYEQYF
TRBD1 many TRBJ2-7 TRBV29-1 TGCAGCGTAAGGACAGGGTTCTACGAGCAGTACTTC CSVRTGFYEQYF
NA NA TRBJ2-6 TRBV7-9 TGTGCCAGCAGCCCCACCGGGGCTGCTGGGGCCAACGTCCTGACTTTC CASSPTGAAGANVLTF
NA NA TRBJ2-1 TRBV2 TGTGCCAGCAGTGAATGGGGGAAGTCAGGGCAGTTCTTC CASSEWGKSGQFF
NA NA TRBJ1-4 TRBV20-1 TGCAGTGCTAGTGCCCCGACAGTTAGTGCGGAACTGTTTTTT CSASAPTVSAELFF
TRBD1 NA TRBJ1-2 TRBV20-1 TGCAGTGCTACCGACAGGGAGGACTATGGCTACACCTTC CSATDREDYGYTF
TRBD2 few TRBJ2-3 TRBV6-5 TGTGCCAGCAGTACTGGGGCCAGCGGGGGGAAGAGAGACACGCAGTATTTT CASSTGASGGKRDTQYF
NA NA TRBJ2-7 TRBV6-5 TGTGCCAGCAGTTACTCTTACCCGGACAATTACGAGCAGTACTTC CASSYSYPDNYEQYF
TRBD1 few TRBJ2-1 TRBV5-1 TGCGCCAGCAGCCCCCTCCTACCGGGACAGGGGTACAATGAGCAGTTCTTC CASSPLLPGQGYNEQFF
NA NA TRBJ2-7 TRBV11-2 TGTACCAGCAGCCCCGAGGTTGGAGGACCCTACGAGCAGTACTTC CTSSPEVGGPYEQYF
TRBD2 NA TRBJ2-1 TRBV9 TGTGCCAGCAGCCCTAGCAGGGCTAGCGGGAGGGCAGGGAATGAGCAGTTCTTC CASSPSRASGRAGNEQFF
TRBD1 NA TRBJ1-1 TRBV10-3 TGTGCCATCAGATTCGAGGGCTCCGGGACAGGCAAGAACACTGAAGCTTTCTTT CAIRFEGSGTGKNTEAFF
TRBD2 few TRBJ2-7 TRBV7-3 TGTGCCAGCAGCATAGGGGCGGGGGGCTTATACGAGCAGTACTTC CASSIGAGGLYEQYF
NA few TRBJ2-2 TRBV20-1 TGCAGTGCTAGAGAGGGGGGGACAGTGAACACCGGGGAGCTGTTTTTT CSAREGGTVNTGELFF
NA many TRBJ1-5 TRBV12-3/TRBV12-4 TGTGCCAGCAGTTTTCGGCCGTACAATCAGCCCCAGCATTTT CASSFRPYNQPQHF
TRBD1 NA TRBJ1-6 TRBV7-3 TGTGCCAGCAGCCTTGGGACAGAGCTTTCACCCCTCCACTTT CASSLGTELSPLHF
NA many TRBJ2-5 TRBV10-1 TGCGCCAGCAACTCCCGCGAGGATGAGACCCAGTACTTC CASNSREDETQYF
NA NA TRBJ1-2 TRBV20-1 TGCAGTGCTAGTACAGGGTCTAACTATGGCTACACCTTC CSASTGSNYGYTF
NA NA TRBJ2-7 TRBV20-1 TGCAGTGCTGGCCGACTACCCCCGCCCTACGAGCAGTACTTC CSAGRLPPPYEQYF
TRBD1 once TRBJ2-7 TRBV18 TGTGCCAGCTCACCTCGTCCCGGGACAGGGGGAAGGGCGTACGAGCAGTACTTC CASSPRPGTGGRAYEQYF
NA many TRBJ2-5 TRBV10-2 TGCGCCAGCAGCGCTAAAGAGACCCAGTACTTC CASSAKETQYF
NA NA TRBJ2-5 TRBV29-1 TGCAGCGTCCGACGGGACGAAGAGACCCAGTACTTC CSVRRDEETQYF
NA NA TRBJ1-3 TRBV29-1 TGCAGCGTTGCCGTTGGGACGGGAAACACCATATATTTT CSVAVGTGNTIYF
NA NA TRBJ1-2 TRBV5-1 TGCGCCAGCAGCTCGGAGACAGGCCAATTAAGGGGCTACACCTTC CASSSETGQLRGYTF
TRBD1 few TRBJ1-3 TRBV7-6 TGTGCCAGCAGCCCTGGCATGGACAGGGTCGGAAACACCATATATTTT CASSPGMDRVGNTIYF
NA few TRBJ1-4 TRBV7-9 TGTGCCAGCAGCCGGGTTCTTGAAAAACTGTTTTTT CASSRVLEKLFF
TRBD2 medium-sized TRBJ2-7 TRBV20-1 TGCAGTGCTAGAGATCAGCGGGAGCCCTACGAGCAGTACTTC CSARDQREPYEQYF
TRBD1 NA TRBJ1-5 TRBV18 TGTGCCAGCTCTGGGGACAGGGTTCTGCCCCAGCATTTT CASSGDRVLPQHF
TRBD2 NA TRBJ2-2 TRBV11-2 TGTGCCAGCAGCCCCAAAAGGGGCCTAGCGGGAGGCGGCACCGGGGAGCTGTTTTTT CASSPKRGLAGGGTGELFF
TRBD1 NA TRBJ2-7 TRBV5-1 TGCGCCAGCAGCCGGGACCTAGGACAGGGCACCTACGAGCAGTACTTC CASSRDLGQGTYEQYF
NA few TRBJ2-7 TRBV14 TGTGCCAGCAGCGAGAACAGGGCCCACGAGCAGTACTTC CASSENRAHEQYF
NA NA TRBJ1-5 TRBV20-1 TGCAGTGCTAGAGATAATAGGGGGGATCAGCCCCAGCATTTT CSARDNRGDQPQHF
TRBD2 few TRBJ2-1 TRBV6-5 TGTGCCAGCAGTTACGAAGTAGCGGGTGAGCAGTTCTTC CASSYEVAGEQFF
NA few TRBJ1-5 TRBV6-5 TGTGCCAGCAGTTACAGGGACAATCAGCCCCAGCATTTT CASSYRDNQPQHF